These T cell receptor beta chains were read from a single sample in a study of cytomegalovirus exposure and HLA in healthy donors. The method was immunoSEQ multiplex PCR; TCRdb's version includes in-frame clones alone and lacks a portion of them. This table holds some 190,000 clones, around 87% found once. Sequencing input: PBMCs. The receptor source for this set is a woman younger than 30 in good health and CMV-seronegative. Both conserved end residues are trimmed from each CDR3.

V	J	CDR3
TRBV5-4	TRBJ2-1	ASSLGQGGDEQF
TRBV10-3	TRBJ2-7	AIRGEGTSYEQY
TRBV6-1	TRBJ1-2	ASSLQSFNYGYT
TRBV9	TRBJ2-3	ASSVDRGWGPYTDTQY
TRBV11-2	TRBJ2-1	ASSLRGTTYNEQF
TRBV28	TRBJ1-5	ASSRAGGSNQPQH
TRBV5-1	TRBJ2-7	ASSLDRGNEQY
TRBV1	TRBJ1-2	TSSGQGARLDGYT
TRBV27	TRBJ2-7	ASSPGTVSYEQY
TRBV2	TRBJ2-5	ASSEETQY
TRBV4-3	TRBJ2-5	ASSPGLAGVQETQY
TRBV5-1	TRBJ2-4	ASSLVASGGLGFGIQY
TRBV28	TRBJ2-3	ASSLAPGGSTDTQY
TRBV4-1	TRBJ2-7	ASSLNTGLGNEQY
TRBV19	TRBJ1-1	ASSTGPGQGSGFSNTEAF
TRBV5-1	TRBJ2-7	ASSHPGQGTYEQY
TRBV2	TRBJ1-2	ASSGESRYGYT
TRBV30	TRBJ2-6	AWSVMGLPGVNVLT
TRBV27	TRBJ2-3	ASSFYSGRATDTQY
TRBV7-9	TRBJ1-2	ASSLLGAHGYT
TRBV5-5	TRBJ1-5	ASSGSGSQPQH
TRBV20-1	TRBJ1-2	SAKINYGYT